These T cell receptor beta chains were read from a single sample in a study of shared clonotypes between healthy human individuals. The repertoire was sequenced with immunoSEQ multiplex PCR; TCRdb's copy has only in-frame clones and lacks some. The data hold 1.5 million to 2.5 million clones, with around 96% observed a single time. The sample taken for sequencing was naive CD8+ T cells sorted from blood. The origin of the receptors is a man younger than 35 in good health. Both conserved end residues are part of each CDR3. The D gene is left open where the match is weak. A row's size may be missing; if present it is once, few, many or a size class.

TRBJ1-2,TRBV7-9,12,-,-,CASSLGSYGYTF,TGTGCCAGCAGCCTCGGTAGCTATGGCTACACCTTC
TRBJ2-1,TRBV6-4,15,TRBD2,-,CASSPSGGPYNEQFF,TGTGCCAGCAGTCCTAGCGGGGGCCCCTACAATGAGCAGTTCTTC
TRBJ2-7,TRBV19,14,TRBD2,-,CASSFGLASYEQYF,TGTGCCAGTAGTTTCGGACTAGCCTCCTACGAGCAGTACTTC
TRBJ1-4,TRBV7-9,13,-,-,CASSLQGWEKLFF,TGTGCCAGCAGCTTGCAGGGTTGGGAAAAACTGTTTTTT
TRBJ2-1,TRBV6-1,15,-,once,CASSEAWGRNDEQFF,TGTGCCAGCAGTGAGGCATGGGGCCGAAACGATGAGCAGTTCTTC
TRBJ1-6,TRBV5-1,16,-,-,CASSWGGGADNSPLHF,TGCGCCAGCAGCTGGGGAGGAGGGGCTGATAATTCACCCCTCCACTTT
TRBJ2-7,TRBV28,14,-,-,CASRELGPNYEQYF,TGTGCCAGCAGGGAACTAGGCCCCAACTACGAGCAGTACTTC
TRBJ2-3,TRBV30,15,-,-,CAWSDPGLLGDTQYF,TGTGCCTGGAGTGATCCCGGACTACTGGGGGATACGCAGTATTTT
TRBJ1-6,TRBV7-2,17,-,-,CASSRAPIDDGVSPLHF,TGTGCCAGCAGCCGCGCCCCCATAGACGATGGGGTTTCACCCCTCCACTTT
TRBJ2-1,TRBV6-1,15,-,-,CASSELSGDYNEQFF,TGTGCCAGCAGTGAATTGAGCGGAGACTACAATGAGCAGTTCTTC
TRBJ2-3,TRBV7-6,15,-,-,CASSLGPGGTDTQYF,TGTGCCAGCAGCTTAGGTCCGGGGGGCACAGATACGCAGTATTTT
TRBJ2-1,TRBV6-6,15,-,-,CASSYEQGAYNEQFF,TGTGCCAGCAGTTACGAACAGGGTGCCTACAATGAGCAGTTCTTC
TRBJ1-1,TRBV23-1,14,-,-,CASSQSPGLTEAFF,TGCGCCAGCAGTCAATCACCGGGGTTGACTGAAGCTTTCTTT
TRBJ1-1,TRBV19,17,TRBD1,-,CASSAQGAGSMNTEAFF,TGTGCCAGTAGTGCACAGGGGGCAGGATCCATGAACACTGAAGCTTTCTTT
TRBJ2-7,TRBV28,16,-,-,CASSLGQGAGSYEQYF,TGTGCCAGCAGCTTGGGCCAAGGCGCCGGCTCCTACGAGCAGTACTTC
TRBJ1-5,TRBV15,14,-,-,CATSRRQGNQPQHF,TGTGCCACCAGCAGGAGACAGGGCAATCAGCCCCAGCATTTT
TRBJ2-5,TRBV6-1,17,TRBD2,-,CASSEGLGLAGQETQYF,TGTGCCAGCAGTGAAGGGTTGGGACTAGCGGGGCAAGAGACCCAGTACTTC
TRBJ2-3,TRBV28,13,-,-,CASSSTRGYTQYF,TGTGCCAGCAGTTCAACTCGCGGATATACGCAGTATTTT
TRBJ1-4,TRBV5-6,14,TRBD1,-,CASSFGQGDEKLFF,TGTGCCAGCAGCTTCGGACAGGGGGATGAAAAACTGTTTTTT
TRBJ2-2,TRBV11-2,13,-,-,CASSLSWGGELFF,TGTGCCAGCAGCTTAAGTTGGGGCGGGGAGCTGTTTTTT
TRBJ2-7,TRBV13,12,-,-,CASSLLSYEQYF,TGTGCCAGCAGCTTACTCTCCTACGAGCAGTACTTC
TRBJ2-1,TRBV6-5,12,-,few,CASSEMGNEQFF,TGTGCCAGCAGTGAAATGGGGAATGAGCAGTTCTTC
TRBJ2-3,TRBV11-2,13,-,-,CASSLVTPDTQYF,TGTGCCAGCAGCTTAGTCACCCCGGATACGCAGTATTTT
TRBJ2-1,TRBV30,12,-,-,CAWSVMGSEQFF,TGTGCCTGGAGTGTAATGGGGAGCGAGCAGTTCTTC
TRBJ2-1,TRBV9,15,TRBD2,-,CASSVVSGDYNEQFF,TGTGCCAGCAGCGTAGTAAGCGGGGACTACAATGAGCAGTTCTTC
TRBJ1-5,TRBV6-1,14,TRBD1,-,CASSRTGGNQPQHF,TGTGCCAGCAGTCGGACAGGAGGGAATCAGCCCCAGCATTTT
TRBJ2-7,TRBV5-4,14,-,-,CASSDGTSLREQYF,TGTGCCAGCAGCGACGGGACATCCTTGAGGGAGCAGTACTTC
TRBJ2-1,TRBV11-2,13,TRBD2,-,CASVGLAPDEQFF,TGTGCCAGCGTAGGACTAGCGCCGGATGAGCAGTTCTTC
TRBJ2-7,TRBV10-2,12,-,-,CASVEAGYEQYF,TGCGCCAGCGTCGAGGCCGGATACGAGCAGTACTTC
TRBJ2-7,TRBV6-5,14,TRBD1,-,CASRPGQGDNEQYF,TGTGCCAGCAGGCCGGGACAGGGGGACAACGAGCAGTACTTC
TRBJ2-1,TRBV11-3,13,TRBD2,-,CASTRSGSSEQFF,TGTGCCAGCACCAGAAGCGGGAGTAGTGAGCAGTTCTTC
TRBJ1-6,TRBV6-1,17,-,-,CASSETEGYGIWSPLHF,TGTGCCAGCAGTGAGACAGAGGGCTACGGAATTTGGTCACCCCTCCACTTT
TRBJ2-3,TRBV4-3,16,TRBD1,-,CASSQEGQGALDTQYF,TGCGCCAGCAGCCAAGAGGGACAGGGGGCCCTGGATACGCAGTATTTT
TRBJ2-3,TRBV27,15,TRBD2,-,CASSPFREGADTQYF,TGTGCCAGCAGTCCCTTCCGGGAGGGCGCGGATACGCAGTATTTT
TRBJ2-7,TRBV6-1,14,-,-,CASRPVGEVGEQYF,TGTGCCAGCAGACCCGTGGGGGAAGTGGGCGAGCAGTACTTC
TRBJ2-5,TRBV5-4,14,-,-,CASSLGLYQETQYF,TGTGCCAGCAGCTTGGGCCTTTACCAAGAGACCCAGTACTTC
TRBJ2-2,TRBV7-9,17,-,once,CASSPDWAETNTGELFF,TGTGCCAGCAGCCCCGACTGGGCGGAAACGAACACCGGGGAGCTGTTTTTT
TRBJ2-7,TRBV27,14,-,-,CASSVTPGGYEQYF,TGTGCCAGCAGTGTCACACCGGGTGGTTACGAGCAGTACTTC
TRBJ2-1,TRBV2,15,-,-,CASRGPPSPIGEQFF,TGTGCCAGCAGGGGACCACCTTCCCCTATAGGTGAGCAGTTCTTC
TRBJ2-7,TRBV2,13,-,-,CASSVRPASEQYF,TGTGCCAGCAGTGTCCGGCCAGCTAGCGAGCAGTACTTC
TRBJ2-1,TRBV9,17,TRBD2,-,CASSGALTSGGIGEQFF,TGTGCCAGCAGCGGCGCACTGACTAGCGGGGGGATAGGTGAGCAGTTCTTC
TRBJ2-7,TRBV5-1,16,-,-,CASSSISGGISNEQYF,TGCGCCAGCAGCTCGATCTCCGGAGGGATTTCAAACGAGCAGTACTTC
TRBJ1-4,TRBV6-1,15,-,-,CASSETFGGGEKLFF,TGTGCCAGCAGTGAAACGTTCGGGGGCGGGGAAAAACTGTTTTTT
TRBJ2-1,TRBV27,15,TRBD2,once,CASRTGGSGYNEQFF,TGTGCCAGCAGGACGGGGGGATCTGGGTACAATGAGCAGTTCTTC
TRBJ1-1,TRBV18,14,-,-,CASSPYTGNTEAFF,TGTGCCAGCTCACCATATACAGGTAACACTGAAGCTTTCTTT
TRBJ1-6,TRBV25-1,14,-,few,CASSFGGINSPLHF,TGTGCCAGCAGCTTTGGGGGGATAAATTCACCCCTCCACTTT
TRBJ2-4,TRBV27,16,-,-,CASSLGVGVGKNIQYF,TGTGCCAGCAGTTTGGGTGTCGGGGTAGGCAAAAACATTCAGTACTTC
TRBJ1-3,TRBV6-5,16,TRBD1,once,CASSYGDRFSGNTIYF,TGTGCCAGCAGTTACGGGGACAGATTCTCTGGAAACACCATATATTTT
TRBJ2-7,TRBV7-2,16,-,-,CASSLGRGLISYEQYF,TGTGCCAGCAGCTTAGGGAGGGGACTCATCTCCTACGAGCAGTACTTC
TRBJ2-1,TRBV19,14,-,-,CASSIVGSNNEQFF,TGTGCCAGTAGTATAGTGGGGTCTAACAATGAGCAGTTCTTC
TRBJ2-5,TRBV4-1,15,-,-,CASSQDGTHEETQYF,TGCGCCAGCAGCCAAGATGGGACACACGAGGAGACCCAGTACTTC
TRBJ2-1,TRBV27,15,TRBD2,-,CASSSSSGTYNEQFF,TGTGCCAGCAGTTCTTCTAGCGGAACGTACAATGAGCAGTTCTTC
TRBJ2-3,TRBV19,16,-,-,CASSIGVLVSTGTQYF,TGTGCCAGTAGTATCGGGGTACTTGTCTCCACAGGTACGCAGTATTTT
TRBJ2-5,TRBV5-8,14,-,-,CASSVGTGLETQYF,TGTGCCAGCAGCGTGGGAACAGGGTTGGAGACCCAGTACTTC
TRBJ1-4,TRBV13,14,-,-,CASSLVGYNEKLFF,TGTGCCAGCAGCTTAGTGGGGTATAATGAAAAACTGTTTTTT
TRBJ1-4,TRBV4-1,17,-,-,CASSPRDTLPTNEKLFF,TGCGCCAGCAGCCCTCGGGACACCCTCCCAACTAATGAAAAACTGTTTTTT
TRBJ2-2,TRBV6-6,13,-,-,CASRSSLVGELFF,TGTGCCAGCAGATCTAGCCTGGTCGGGGAGCTGTTTTTT